These 14 T cell receptor beta chains were all obtained from the same sample, sequenced in a study of cytomegalovirus exposure and HLA in healthy donors. Generated by immunoSEQ multiplex PCR, the TCRdb table keeps only in-frame clones and is missing some. The sample lists fewer than 200,000 clones, about 87% occurring once. The sample consisted of PBMCs. The receptors shown here come from a woman in her thirties in good health and CMV-seronegative.

This chain joins TRBV29-1 and TRBJ1-5; maybe TRBD1 (6 bases). V was shortened by 4 bases and J by 2 bases, with 18 bases between the two germline ends. This CDR3 spans 16 amino acids. Looked up from germline, CDR1 is SQVTM and CDR2 is ANQGSEA. CDR3 residues: CSVVFQGIEGNQPQHF. CDR3 bases: TGCAGCGTTGTATTTCAGGGGATCGAGGGCAATCAGCCCCAGCATTTT.

CDR3 DNA: TGCGCCAGCAGCCCTCTCAGGGCAGGGAAACTTTCCGGGGAGCTGTTTTTT. It encodes CASSPLRAGKLSGELFF. The chain recombines TRBV4-1 with TRBJ2-2, with TRBD1 as a possible D gene (5 bases). The CDR3 sequence is 17 residues long. Per germline, CDR1 MGHRA and CDR2 YSYEKL. V lost 4 bases and J lost 6, with 21 bases in between.

The rearrangement uses TRBV30 and TRBJ2-7; tentative D call: TRBD2 (6 bases). CDR3 length: 14 residues. The germline V and J ends were trimmed by 3 bases and 2 bases, with 14 bases remaining between them. Germline values: CDR1 GTSNPN, CDR2 SVGIG (reference sequence). The DNA of the CDR3 is TGTGCCTGGAGGTCCCGCAGCGGGCCCTACGAGCAGTACTTC. Translation: CAWRSRSGPYEQYF.

V is TRBV19 and J is TRBJ1-2; 8 positions match TRBD1. Germline trimming cut 3 bases from V and 4 bases from J; bases unmatched to any gene: 7. Germline CDR1 reads LNHDA; CDR2 reads SQIVND (reference sequence). This CDR3 comprises 15 residues. The CDR3 region has the DNA TGTGCCAGTAGTATCGGAGGGACAGGAGCCTATGGCTACACCTTC. Translation gives CASSIGGTGAYGYTF.

The chain uses TRBV5-1 and TRBJ2-7; TRBD1 matches at 7 bases. V dropped 0 bases and J dropped 2; count of bases not matched to a gene: 8. CDR1 and CDR2 from the germline V gene are SGHRS and YFSETQ. The CDR3 extends over 16 amino acids. In nucleotides, the CDR3 is TGCGCCAGCAGCTTGGGACAGGGTCAAAAAACCTACGAGCAGTACTTC. It specifies CASSLGQGQKTYEQYF.

The chain joins TRBV4-3 to TRBJ1-5; 9 bases map to TRBD1. The ends lost 2 bases at V and 5 bases at J; junction bases unmatched: 4. The CDR3 has 15 residues. Germline CDR1 and CDR2: LGHNA and YSLEER. The CDR3 region is CASSQFDRGDQPQHF. CDR3 nucleotides: TGCGCCAGCAGCCAATTTGACAGGGGGGATCAGCCCCAGCATTTT.

The rearrangement joins TRBV7-6 to TRBJ2-7, with a possible D match to TRBD2 (6 bases). This CDR3 has 14 amino acids. V gave up 1 base and J gave up 2 bases, with 9 bases separating them. Germline V gives CDR1 SGHVS, CDR2 FNYEAQ. CDR3 in DNA: TGTGCCAGCAGCTTAGGTGGCGGGACCTACGAGCAGTACTTC. Encoded protein: CASSLGGGTYEQYF.

The rearrangement links TRBV25-1 to TRBJ2-7; the match to TRBD1 covers 7 bases. The V gene's germline CDR1 is MGHDK and CDR2 SYGVNS. J was trimmed by 1 base and V by 8 bases; bases with no gene match: 20. CDR3 length equals 18 residues. CDR3 region: CASGGYLSGTVSSYEQYF. The CDR3 bases are TGTGCCAGCGGAGGATACCTATCCGGGACAGTTAGTTCCTACGAGCAGTACTTC.

J is TRBJ1-1 and V is TRBV6-5, with D uncertain. The CDR3 spans 14 residues. V lost 2 bases and J 7 bases, leaving 14 bases between the germline ends. Germline CDR1 MNHEY, CDR2 SVGAGI. The CDR3 region is CASSYGVEAVEAFF. CDR3 sequence (DNA): TGTGCCAGCAGTTACGGTGTGGAGGCCGTTGAAGCTTTCTTT.

The J gene is TRBJ1-2, the V gene TRBV9, with TRBD1 matching over 7 bases. The length of the CDR3 is 13 residues. V lost 4 bases, J lost 8 bases, and 8 bases stayed unmatched. CDR1 and CDR2 from the germline V gene are SGDLS and YYNGEE. CDR3 amino acids: CASSSTGTEGYTF. CDR3 sequence (DNA): TGTGCCAGCAGCTCGACCGGGACAGAAGGCTACACCTTC.

The chain employs TRBV30 and TRBJ2-7; 12 bases fit TRBD1. This CDR3 has 13 amino acids. Germline V lookup: CDR1 GTSNPN, CDR2 SVGIG (reference sequence). Unmatched junction bases numbered 2, after V lost 3 bases and J lost 5 bases. CDR3 in amino acids: CAWRGQGADEQYF. The CDR3, as DNA: TGTGCCTGGAGGGGACAGGGGGCGGACGAGCAGTACTTC.

This clone came up a few times. The V call is TRBV5-4, the J call TRBJ2-5; 13 bases agree with TRBD2. The V and J ends lost 4 bases and 2 bases, in that order; junction bases with no gene match: 2. Germline lookup yields CDR1 SGHNT and CDR2 YYREEE (reference sequence). The CDR3 covers 15 residues. The DNA of the CDR3 is TGTGCCAGCAGCATGGGACTAGCGGGACAAGAGACCCAGTACTTC. Its protein product is CASSMGLAGQETQYF.

The gene calls are TRBV7-2 and TRBJ2-1; no clear D. There are 12 residues in the CDR3. Trimming removed 1 base from V and 7 bases from J, with 5 bases in between. Germline loops: CDR1 SGHTA, CDR2 FQGNSA. CDR3 nucleotides: TGTGCCAGCAGCTTAGTGTATAATGAGCAGTTCTTC. Protein sequence: CASSLVYNEQFF.

J is TRBJ2-7 and V is TRBV11-2; D remains unclear. The CDR3 totals 11 residues. Germline lookup yields CDR1 SGHAT and CDR2 FQNNGV. V shed 4 bases and J shed 1 base, with 2 bases lying between them. The CDR3: CASSSSYEQYF. CDR3 bases: TGTGCCAGCAGCTCTTCCTACGAGCAGTACTTC.